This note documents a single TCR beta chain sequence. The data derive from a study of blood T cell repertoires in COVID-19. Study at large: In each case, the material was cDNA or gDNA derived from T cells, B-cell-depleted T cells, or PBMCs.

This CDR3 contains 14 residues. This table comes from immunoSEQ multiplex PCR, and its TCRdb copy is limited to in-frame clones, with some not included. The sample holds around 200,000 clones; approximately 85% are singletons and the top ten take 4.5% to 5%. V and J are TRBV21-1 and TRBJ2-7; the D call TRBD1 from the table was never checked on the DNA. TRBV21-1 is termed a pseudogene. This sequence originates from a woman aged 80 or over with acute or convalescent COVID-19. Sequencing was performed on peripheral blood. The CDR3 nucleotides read TGTGCCAGCAGCGCATCGGACAAATTCTACGAGCAGTACTTC. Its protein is CASSASDKFYEQYF.